The table lists the clone carrying this T cell receptor (beta chain) with a few counts. These data belong to a study of identical twins. TCRdb reprocessed the 5' RACE reads via MiXCR and lists one record per CDR3 protein. In the table there are about 280,000 distinct CDR3 sequences, roughly 8.6% of which are singletons. The CDR3 covers 10 residues. V was cut by 3 bases and J by 5 bases, with 4 bases left in between. Per germline, CDR1 DFQATT and CDR2 SNEGSKA (reference sequence). This same sample was also part of a study on yellow fever vaccine responses in identical twins.

The sample taken for sequencing was memory (CD45RO+) T cells sorted from blood. This receptor was taken from a woman aged 18-29 years in good health. The chain uses TRBV20-1 and TRBJ1-2, with D hard to call. The CDR3 coding sequence is TGCAGTGCTAGTGGGTATGGCTACACCTTC. This translates into CSASGYGYTF.